A single sample is the source of the 32 T cell receptor beta chains below, sequenced in a study of OX40 agonist ivuxolimab in advanced cancers. The table came from immunoSEQ multiplex PCR; TCRdb's copy has only in-frame clones and leaves some out. The sample lists 50,000 to 70,000 clones, 70% to 90% occurring once. This material consisted of CD4+ or CD8+ T cells sorted from blood, taken in a trial of the OX40 agonist ivuxolimab. The source of these receptors is an adult with an advanced solid tumor such as melanoma, head and neck, liver or kidney cancer.

V gene TRBV19 combines with J gene TRBJ2-5; 9 bases are shared with TRBD1. Per germline, CDR1 LNHDA and CDR2 SQIVND (reference sequence). The trim removed 5 bases at V and 7 bases at J, leaving 5 bases unmatched. The CDR3 is 13 amino acids. The DNA for the CDR3 is TGTGCCAGTAGTTTCCGGACAGGGGCGACCCAGTACTTC. It specifies CASSFRTGATQYF.

V gene TRBV28 combines with J gene TRBJ2-6; 7 bases are a match to TRBD2. Looked up from germline, CDR1 is MDHEN and CDR2 is SYDVKM. This CDR3 is built from 17 residues. V dropped 3 bases and J dropped 3; count of bases not matched to a gene: 8. CDR3 amino acids: CASSLAGGGYGANVLTF. CDR3 nucleotide sequence: TGTGCCAGCAGTTTGGCTGGGGGGGGTTATGGGGCCAACGTCCTGACTTTC.

This CDR3 is CASSAGEGQGGNTIYF. CDR3 nucleotide sequence: TGTGCCAGCAGCGCCGGTGAGGGACAGGGCGGAAACACCATATATTTT. This rearrangement joins TRBV21-1 to TRBJ1-3; the table's D call TRBD1 went unverified against the DNA. TRBV21-1 is marked as a pseudogene. The length of the CDR3 is 16 residues.

This chain links TRBV7-2 with TRBJ1-5; D gene uncertain. Germline V gene sequence: CDR1 SGHTA, CDR2 FQGNSA. Between the trimmed V and J ends, which lost 6 bases and 4 bases, there was a span of 7 bases. This CDR3 contains 12 residues. CDR3 sequence: CASRKGNQPQHF. The DNA for the CDR3 is TGTGCCAGCAGGAAAGGGAATCAGCCCCAGCATTTT.

This clone showed up just a few times. The chain joins TRBV27 to TRBJ2-3; the match to TRBD1 covers 8 bases. This CDR3 is built from 15 residues. The germline V gene encodes CDR1 MNHEY and CDR2 SMNVEV (reference sequence). J gave up 6 bases and V 6 bases, and 11 bases lay outside the gene matches. CDR3 DNA sequence: TGTGCCAGCAGCCTCATACAGGGGGAGGAGGATACGCAGTATTTT. It translates to CASSLIQGEEDTQYF.

The V and J genes are TRBV6-1 and TRBJ2-1; D is perhaps TRBD1 (9 bases). The CDR3 covers 15 residues. Trimming pared 8 bases from V and 1 base from J, leaving 15 bases between. CDR1 is MNHNS, CDR2 SASEGT, per germline. CDR3 in amino acids: CASREGQGSYNEQFF. CDR3 DNA: TGTGCCAGCCGGGAGGGACAGGGATCCTACAATGAGCAGTTCTTC.

The CDR3: CASSDSIPTPNYGYTF. CDR3 in DNA: TGTGCCAGCAGTGATTCCATCCCAACCCCTAACTATGGCTACACCTTC. This rearrangement joins TRBV6-1 to TRBJ1-2; D call uncertain. This CDR3 has 16 amino acids. V gave up 3 bases and J gave up 0 bases, with 14 bases separating them. The germline V gene has CDR1 MNHNS and CDR2 SASEGT.

V gene TRBV10-3 combines with J gene TRBJ2-7, with 9 bases aligning to TRBD1. In germline, CDR1 is ENHRY, CDR2 SYGVKD. Germline trimming cut 5 bases from V and 5 bases from J; bases unmatched to any gene: 7. The CDR3 consists of 14 residues. The CDR3 protein is CAISFGTGRNEQYF. CDR3 DNA: TGTGCCATCAGTTTCGGGACAGGGCGGAACGAGCAGTACTTC.

The chain couples TRBV6-5 to TRBJ2-7; 13 bases align to TRBD2. V lost 5 bases to trimming and J lost 7 bases; unmatched junction nucleotides: 5. Per germline, CDR1 MNHEY and CDR2 SVGAGI. The length of the CDR3 is 14 residues. The CDR3: CASSVLAGGREQYF. CDR3 DNA: TGTGCCAGCAGTGTACTAGCGGGAGGGCGTGAGCAGTACTTC.

The chain is built from TRBV7-3 and TRBJ1-5; possible D gene TRBD1, 5 bases. CDR3 length equals 14 residues. The V gene lost 2 bases and the J gene lost 5 bases, with 10 bases spanning the gap. Germline CDR1 reads SGHTA; CDR2 reads FQGTGA. CDR3 DNA sequence: TGTGCCAGCAGCTTAGTTGGGGGATATCAGCCCCAGCATTTT. Translation gives CASSLVGGYQPQHF.

The CDR3 is CASSLEAGKQETQYF. CDR3 DNA: TGCGCCAGCAGCTTGGAGGCGGGCAAACAAGAGACCCAGTACTTC. The V and J genes are TRBV5-1 and TRBJ2-5, with D possibly matching TRBD2 (5 bases). The V end lost 0 bases, the J end lost 2 bases, and 11 bases lay between the germline ends. Germline values: CDR1 SGHRS, CDR2 YFSETQ. This CDR3 is 15 amino acids long.

This clone has more than one count but fewer than ten. The chain couples TRBV6-1 to TRBJ1-5; D not resolved. The V gene lost 0 bases and the J gene lost 9 bases, with 9 bases spanning the gap. Looked up from germline, CDR1 is MNHNS and CDR2 is SASEGT. The CDR3 spans 13 residues. CDR3 bases: TGTGCCAGCAGTGAAGCGGGATATCGGCCCCAGCATTTT. Translating gives CASSEAGYRPQHF.

This clone was picked up one time. J is TRBJ2-7 and V is TRBV21-1; whether TRBD1, the table's D call, matches the DNA was not checked. TRBV21-1 is a pseudogene segment. The CDR3 length is 16 residues. The CDR3 DNA sequence: TGTGCCAGCAGCCCAGAGAGACAGGGGGAAGGGTACGAGCAGTACTTC. It translates to CASSPERQGEGYEQYF.

The rearrangement uses TRBV25-1 and TRBJ1-2; 10 nucleotides line up with TRBD1. The CDR3 extends over 14 amino acids. V lost 4 bases to trimming and J lost 4 bases; unmatched junction nucleotides: 3. Germline-derived CDR1 and CDR2 are MGHDK and SYGVNS. The CDR3 coding sequence is TGTGCCAGCAGTGGACAGGGGGCGATCTATGGCTACACCTTC. It translates to CASSGQGAIYGYTF.

This chain links TRBV6-1 with TRBJ1-1; D unclear. CDR3 size: 14 residues. The ends were cut back, 8 bases at V and 0 bases at J, with 13 bases in the middle. Germline CDR1 reads MNHNS; CDR2 reads SASEGT. The CDR3 sequence is CASVSRELNTEAFF. DNA for the CDR3: TGTGCCAGCGTATCGCGGGAATTGAACACTGAAGCTTTCTTT.

The CDR3 protein is CSVDARGGFLAGGRETQYF. Written as DNA, the CDR3 is TGCAGCGTTGACGCGAGGGGCGGCTTCCTAGCGGGAGGGCGAGAGACCCAGTACTTC. The chain joins TRBV29-1 to TRBJ2-5; 12 bases fit TRBD2. CDR1 and CDR2 (germline): SQVTM, ANQGSEA. This CDR3 comprises 19 residues. The J segment lost 4 bases and the V segment lost 3 bases, leaving 18 bases of the junction unmatched.

V gene TRBV27 combines with J gene TRBJ2-2, with D perhaps TRBD1 (5 bases). This CDR3 region has 15 residues. CDR1 MNHEY and CDR2 SMNVEV come from the germline V gene (reference sequence). The germline V and J ends were trimmed by 5 bases and 0 bases, with 10 bases remaining between them. The CDR3 here is CASSTTEANTGELFF. CDR3 DNA sequence: TGTGCCAGCAGTACGACAGAGGCGAACACCGGGGAGCTGTTTTTT.

The V gene is TRBV7-2, the J gene TRBJ1-6; D ambiguous. The length of the CDR3 is 13 residues. CDR1 and CDR2 from the germline V gene are SGHTA and FQGNSA. V was clipped by 2 bases and J by 6 bases, with 5 bases between them. CDR3 loop: CASSLQFNSPLHF. The CDR3 DNA is TGTGCCAGCAGCTTACAGTTTAATTCACCCCTCCACTTT.

This sequence joins TRBV11-2 and TRBJ2-7; D gene unclear. Looked up from germline, CDR1 is SGHAT and CDR2 is FQNNGV. The V end was cut by 5 bases, the J end by 3 bases, with 11 bases between. The CDR3 runs to 13 residues. The CDR3 sequence is CASSQNVRYEQYF. The CDR3 DNA follows: TGTGCCAGCAGCCAAAATGTACGCTACGAGCAGTACTTC.

The count of this clone is one. The chain joins TRBV27 to TRBJ2-2, with a tentative D call TRBD1 (5 bases). The V gene's germline CDR1 is MNHEY and CDR2 SMNVEV (reference sequence). The CDR3 sequence is 15 residues long. V lost 5 bases and J 3 bases, leaving 13 bases between the germline ends. CDR3 in amino acids: CASSPLREYTGELFF. The CDR3 coding sequence is TGTGCCAGCAGTCCTCTCAGGGAATACACCGGGGAGCTGTTTTTT.

The chain recombines TRBV19 with TRBJ2-2; D not resolved. The V end lost 3 bases, the J end lost 0 bases, and 8 bases lay between the germline ends. The germline V gene encodes CDR1 LNHDA and CDR2 SQIVND (reference sequence). The CDR3 spans 15 residues. In DNA form, the CDR3 reads TGTGCCAGTAGTATTGGACGGGCGAACACCGGGGAGCTGTTTTTT. Amino acid sequence: CASSIGRANTGELFF.

The V and J genes are TRBV5-1 and TRBJ2-5; D may be TRBD2 (5 bases). The V gene lost 5 bases and the J gene lost 2 bases, with 13 bases spanning the gap. The CDR3 covers 14 residues. Germline V gene data show CDR1 as SGHRS and CDR2 as YFSETQ. CDR3: CASRVFPGQETQYF. The CDR3 nucleotides read TGCGCCAGCAGGGTCTTTCCGGGACAAGAGACCCAGTACTTC. Variable domain in full (rest from reference TRBV5-1 and TRBJ2-5): KAGVTQTPRYLIKTRGQQVTLSCSPISGHRSVSWYQQTPGQGLQFLFEYFSETQRNKGNFPGRFSGRQFSNSRSEMNVSTLELGDSALYLCASRVFPGQETQYFGPGTRLLVL.

The chain uses TRBV4-1 and TRBJ2-5; D perhaps matches TRBD2 (6 bases). In germline, CDR1 is MGHRA, CDR2 YSYEKL. The CDR3 has 15 amino acids. V lost 3 bases, J lost 3 bases, and 14 bases lay in between. CDR3 coding DNA: TGCGCCAGCAGCCACGGCGGGGCAAGGGAAGAGACCCAGTACTTC. Amino acid sequence: CASSHGGAREETQYF.

This chain uses TRBV29-1 with TRBJ2-3, with D perhaps TRBD1 (6 bases). The CDR3 is 13 residues long. CDR1 and CDR2 from the germline V gene are SQVTM and ANQGSEA. The germline V and J ends were trimmed by 4 bases and 4 bases, with 12 bases remaining between them. CDR3 in amino acids: CSVGSAGADTQYF. CDR3 coding DNA: TGCAGCGTTGGGTCAGCAGGGGCAGATACGCAGTATTTT.

The rearrangement uses TRBV7-2 and TRBJ1-3; D gene unclear. The germline V gene encodes CDR1 SGHTA and CDR2 FQGNSA. The ends were cut back, 5 bases at V and 0 bases at J, with 8 bases in the middle. The CDR3 sequence is 14 residues long. CDR3 loop: CASSTGDSGNTIYF. As DNA, the CDR3 is TGTGCCAGCAGCACTGGAGACTCTGGAAACACCATATATTTT.

The V gene is TRBV6-1, the J gene TRBJ2-2, with TRBD1 matching 7 bases. Germline V lookup: CDR1 MNHNS, CDR2 SASEGT. The CDR3 consists of 13 residues. Unmatched junction bases numbered 6, after V lost 7 bases and J lost 7 bases. CDR3 in DNA: TGTGCCAGCAAGGGACAGTACAGCGGGGAGCTGTTTTTT. Translating gives CASKGQYSGELFF.

The chain employs TRBV30 and TRBJ2-2; D gene uncertain. V gave up 1 base and J gave up 5 bases, with 8 bases separating them. In germline, CDR1 is GTSNPN, CDR2 SVGIG (reference sequence). CDR3 size: 13 residues. The chain's CDR3 is CAWSGWVTGELFF. In DNA, the CDR3 is TGTGCCTGGAGTGGTTGGGTGACCGGGGAGCTGTTTTTT.

The rearrangement uses TRBV6-6 and TRBJ2-5; D is possibly TRBD2 (6 bases). The V gene lost 5 bases and the J gene lost 5 bases, with 15 bases spanning the gap. The CDR3 has 14 amino acids. Looked up from germline, CDR1 is MNHNY and CDR2 is SVGAGI (reference sequence). CDR3 region: CASSQMGGVETQYF. The CDR3 nucleotides read TGTGCCAGCAGTCAAATGGGGGGAGTGGAGACCCAGTACTTC.

CDR3 sequence: CASSAGDNSGADTQYF. CDR3 DNA sequence: TGTGCCAGCAGCGCAGGGGACAATTCTGGGGCAGATACGCAGTATTTT. The chain combines TRBV11-3 with TRBJ2-3; D perhaps matches TRBD1 (6 bases). Trimming removed 5 bases from V and 4 bases from J, with 19 bases in between. Per the germline V gene, CDR1 is SGHNT and CDR2 is YENEEA. This CDR3 comprises 16 residues. Complete variable domain (other parts from reference TRBV11-3 and TRBJ2-3): EAGVVQSPRYKIIEKKQPVAFWCNPISGHNTLYWYLQNLGQGPELLIRYENEEAVDDSQLPKDRFSAERLKGVDSTLKIQPAELGDSAVYLCASSAGDNSGADTQYFGPGTRLTVL.

This clone was found a few times. The V gene is TRBV2, the J gene TRBJ1-2, with D perhaps TRBD1 (5 bases). The V gene lost 10 bases and the J gene lost 2 bases, with 14 bases spanning the gap. The CDR3 totals 13 residues. Germline-derived CDR1 and CDR2 are SNHLY and FYNNEI. The CDR3 DNA reads as TGTGCCACCCAGCAGGGCCCAAACTATGGCTACACCTTC. Its protein product is CATQQGPNYGYTF.

The V and J genes are TRBV11-2 and TRBJ2-1; D perhaps matches TRBD2 (6 bases). CDR1 is SGHAT, CDR2 FQNNGV, per germline. The length of the CDR3 is 15 residues. Trimming shortened V by 5 bases and J by 0 bases, and 11 bases separated the two germline ends. The CDR3 nucleotides are TGTGCCAGCAGCCTAGGAGGGAGCTCCTACAATGAGCAGTTCTTC. This sequence encodes CASSLGGSSYNEQFF.

This chain uses TRBV2 with TRBJ1-5; the D gene is possibly TRBD1 (5 bases). The CDR3 consists of 16 residues. The V end lost 4 bases, the J end lost 0 bases, and 13 bases lay between the germline ends. CDR1 and CDR2 (germline): SNHLY, FYNNEI. This CDR3 is CASSADGGASNQPQHF. In DNA, the CDR3 is TGTGCCAGCAGTGCGGATGGAGGGGCTAGCAATCAGCCCCAGCATTTT.